The clone carrying this T cell receptor beta chain was observed a few times. Germline V lookup: CDR1 SEHNR, CDR2 FQNEAQ (reference sequence). V lost 2 bases and J 0 bases, leaving 11 bases between the germline ends. This CDR3 region has 15 residues. The data were obtained in a study of response to subunit inactivated influenza vaccine. TCRdb analysed the RT-PCR reads with MiXCR anew, one entry per CDR3 protein. The table has 500,000 to 550,000 distinct CDR3 sequences, 20% to 25% seen once. The data were also submitted as part of a second study, on T cells expressing NK-cell markers. That report adds: With UMIs, 5'RACE template switching was used to make TCR beta cDNA. The TCR beta repertoires originated in sorted CD3+CD56+NKG2C+, CD3+CD56+NKG2C- and CD3+CD56-NKG2C+ T cells. Among the experiments, several used an anti-gamma-delta TCR antibody to restrict sorting to alpha-beta TCR T cells. In about six donors, dominant CD3+CD56+NKG2C+ clones formed roughly 1.0-7.5% of CD8+ cells.

The sequencing used CD4+ T cells sorted from PBMCs, collected roughly 12 days after vaccination. This clonotype originated in a man aged 45-60 years who received an inactivated influenza vaccine. This chain links TRBV7-9 with TRBJ2-7; D is unclear. The CDR3 is CASSLPQAVSYEQYF. DNA of the CDR3: TGTGCCAGCAGCTTACCTCAGGCAGTCTCCTACGAGCAGTACTTC.